This T cell receptor beta chain was identified during a study of blood T cells in healthy people across ages. This clonotype has a handful of counts. Its antigen is not known. Study results and limitations: Any changes in expanded clonotypes were possibly confounded, as donor CMV status remained unknown.

A second 7 to 11 cycle PCR used barcoded and J-beta primers. Each cDNA was tagged by a template-switch adaptor containing 12 random nucleotides. TCRdb processed the 5' RACE reads anew with MiXCR; each CDR3 protein has one entry. The table lists 800,000 or so distinct CDR3 sequences, 20% to 25% of them singletons. The length of the CDR3 is 16 residues. Germline CDR1 reads SEHNR; CDR2 reads FQNEAQ (reference sequence). These sequences were also reported in another study, on T cells of mothers and their children. That paper states: For related and unrelated pairs alike, thymic selection shapes TCR recombination output similarly.

The sample comprised blood. The sequence came from a boy aged 5-17 years in good health. The V call is TRBV7-9, the J call TRBJ2-5, with unresolved D. The J call is doubtful: the DNA matches TRBJ2-1 better. In DNA form, the CDR3 reads TGTGCCAGCAGCTTATGGTCGAGTCTAAATAACAATGAGCAGTTCTTC. It translates to CASSLWSSLNNNEQFF.